This TCR beta chain was documented in a study of blood T cell repertoires in COVID-19. Study-wide context: The United States, Italy and Spain provided the acute and convalescent COVID-19 samples. PBMCs, B-cell-depleted T cells, or T cells were the source of the cDNA or gDNA that made up the material.

Original processing methods: Estimation of nucleated cell counts relied on the amplification of reference gene primers. Assay used: immunoSEQ multiplex PCR; TCRdb lists only in-frame clones, some missing. V and J calls and clone size are as listed in that table; D and trimming were resolved from the DNA. The sample lists about 140,000 clones, 78% occurring once. Germline V gene lookup returns CDR1 SGHRS and CDR2 YFSETQ. V was pared by 2 bases and J by 0 bases, with 5 bases between. The CDR3 consists of 14 residues. The TCR originated in a woman in her sixties with acute or convalescent COVID-19. The chain recombines TRBV5-1 with TRBJ2-2; no firm D call. Material: peripheral blood. Here the CDR3 DNA reads TGCGCCAGCAGCTTAGACACGAACACCGGGGAGCTGTTTTTT. Its protein product is CASSLDTNTGELFF.